There are a few counts of the clone carrying this T cell receptor beta chain. One end of the junction is discordant with germline, which a read error may explain. This sample was taken from a study of blood T cells in healthy people across ages. Primers used in a second PCR of about 6 to 12 cycles were a sample-barcoded 5' primer and a J-beta primer mix. TCRdb analysed the 5' RACE reads with MiXCR anew, one entry per CDR3 protein. Among 1.8 million or so distinct CDR3 sequences listed, around 40% were seen once. The CDR3 has 16 residues. Germline V CDR1 and CDR2: SGHTA, FQGNSA. This chain connects TRBV7-2 to TRBJ1-1; the D gene is possibly TRBD1 (5 bases). Sequencing was done on a sample of blood. This sequence was found in a human donor in good health. CDR3 DNA: TGCGCCAGCAGCTTAGACGGCGAAGGGGAGGACACTGAAGCTTTCTTT. Amino acids: CASSLDGEGEDTEAFF.